This TCR beta chain was documented in a study of T cell repertoires in cytomegalovirus infection (dated by TCRdb to between 2018 and 2021). About the study as a whole: Because public TCR beta signatures pointed to carriage of CMV infection together with the matching HLA type, the HLA type of each donor mattered for the analysis. Overall study results and their limits: The ex vivo response was dominated by HLA-C-restricted CMV-specific TCR beta clonotypes, which also provided the single most frequent clonotype in two of eight donors. In both this cohort and an independent roughly 350-donor cohort, the cumulative frequency of public TCR beta family members distinguished carriers of CMV infection plus the relevant HLA type.

CDR1 and CDR2, looked up from the germline V gene (reference sequence), are SGHNT and YYREEE. Trimming takes 2 bases from V and 1 base from J, and the germline ends sit 12 bases apart. The CDR3 has 15 amino acids, counting the end cysteine and phenylalanine. The sequence is cut down to CDR3 DNA, 45 bases in frame from base 1. Data came from an Illumina HiSeq 1500. Through fastp at Q25 and MiXCR, TCRdb rebuilt clones from the public reads, retaining in-frame beta chains. Each entry is one CDR3 protein sequence, shown with its most common DNA and genes. The sample yields some 400,000 distinct CDR3 sequences; approximately 33% were counted once. Clones ranked in the top ten supply about an eighth of the sample. This clonotype turned up a few times. It has no known antigen specificity. Base qualities are not provided; no much larger clone lies one nucleotide away.

The clonotype was recovered from a human donor in good health (CMV status not recorded). Some clones in this sample may be carry-over from other donors' samples. The rearranged segments are TRBV5-4 and TRBJ1-1; a weak D assignment points to TRBD1 (6 bases agree). Material: PBMCs. This receptor carries the CDR3 CASSFPTGSNTEAFF. The DNA is as follows: TGTGCCAGCAGCTTCCCGACAGGTTCGAACACTGAAGCTTTCTTT.